The clone carrying this TCR beta chain was counted only a few times. The antigen is unknown. The source of the sample is a study of CD8 T cells in Susac syndrome. Findings and limits, study-wide: The study's TCR sequencing and HLA analysis covered a relatively small number of individuals, and the study acknowledged this.

An input of about 0.45 to 1 ug of RNA was subjected to reverse transcription using random hexamers. Multiplex PCR with immunoSEQ amplified the TCR beta CDR3 across 54 Vbeta and 13 Jbeta. TCRdb independently ran MiXCR on the immunoSEQ multiplex PCR reads; one entry per CDR3 protein. The repertoire holds some 190,000 distinct CDR3 sequences, approximately 96% seen once, with 0.093% in the top ten. Germline lookup yields CDR1 SEHNR and CDR2 FQNEAQ (reference sequence). CDR3 length: 13 residues. The germline V and J ends were trimmed by 0 bases and 5 bases, with 7 bases remaining between them. CD8+ and CD4+ T cells from blood underwent TCR beta sequencing. TEMRA cells were enriched by FACS, while CD8+ and CD4+ T cells were obtained through a negative isolation that was performed magnetically.

The receptor's source is a human donor with multiple sclerosis. Sequenced sample: CD4+ T cells from PBMCs. V gene TRBV7-9 combines with J gene TRBJ2-5; D gene unclear. CDR3 in amino acids: CASSLAGMETQYF. CDR3 bases: TGTGCCAGCAGCTTAGCTGGGATGGAGACCCAGTACTTC.